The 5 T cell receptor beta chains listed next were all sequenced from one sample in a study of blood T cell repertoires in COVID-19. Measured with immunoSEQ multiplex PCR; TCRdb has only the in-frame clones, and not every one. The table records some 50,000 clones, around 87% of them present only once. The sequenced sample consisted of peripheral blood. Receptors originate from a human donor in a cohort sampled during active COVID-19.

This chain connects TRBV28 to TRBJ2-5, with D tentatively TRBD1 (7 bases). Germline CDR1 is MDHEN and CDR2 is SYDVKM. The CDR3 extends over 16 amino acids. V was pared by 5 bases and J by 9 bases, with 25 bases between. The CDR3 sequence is CASSAGQHPRSAAQYF. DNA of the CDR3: TGTGCCAGCAGTGCGGGACAGCACCCGCGGTCGGCGGCCCAGTACTTC.

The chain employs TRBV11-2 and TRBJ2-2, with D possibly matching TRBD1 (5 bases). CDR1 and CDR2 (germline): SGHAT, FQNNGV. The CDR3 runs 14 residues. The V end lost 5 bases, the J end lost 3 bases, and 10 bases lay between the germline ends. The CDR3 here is CASSRDSYTGELFF. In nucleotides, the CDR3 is TGTGCCAGCAGCCGCGACAGCTACACCGGGGAGCTGTTTTTT. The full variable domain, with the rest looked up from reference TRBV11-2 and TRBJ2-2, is EAGVAQSPRYKIIEKRQSVAFWCNPISGHATLYWYQQILGQGPKLLIQFQNNGVVDDSQLPKDRFSAERLKGVDSTLKIQPAKLEDSAVYLCASSRDSYTGELFFGEGSRLTVL.

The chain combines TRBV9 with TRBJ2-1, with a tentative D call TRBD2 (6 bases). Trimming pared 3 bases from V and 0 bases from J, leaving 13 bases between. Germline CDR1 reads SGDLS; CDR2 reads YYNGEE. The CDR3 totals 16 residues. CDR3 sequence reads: CASSARDLSSYNEQFF. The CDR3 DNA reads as TGTGCCAGCAGCGCCCGGGACTTGAGCTCCTACAATGAGCAGTTCTTC.

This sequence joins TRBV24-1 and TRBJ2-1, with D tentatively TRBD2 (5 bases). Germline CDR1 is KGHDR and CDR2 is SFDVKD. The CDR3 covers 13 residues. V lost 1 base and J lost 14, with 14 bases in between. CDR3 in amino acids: CATSDFSGMVEFF. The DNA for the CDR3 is TGTGCCACCAGTGATTTCTCCGGGATGGTGGAGTTCTTC.

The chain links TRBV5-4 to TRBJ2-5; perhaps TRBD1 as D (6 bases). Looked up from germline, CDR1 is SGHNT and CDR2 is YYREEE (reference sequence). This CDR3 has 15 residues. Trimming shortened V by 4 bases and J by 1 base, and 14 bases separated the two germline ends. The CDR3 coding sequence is TGTGCCAGCAGCCGTCCCGACAGGTCCCAAGAGACCCAGTACTTC. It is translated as CASSRPDRSQETQYF.